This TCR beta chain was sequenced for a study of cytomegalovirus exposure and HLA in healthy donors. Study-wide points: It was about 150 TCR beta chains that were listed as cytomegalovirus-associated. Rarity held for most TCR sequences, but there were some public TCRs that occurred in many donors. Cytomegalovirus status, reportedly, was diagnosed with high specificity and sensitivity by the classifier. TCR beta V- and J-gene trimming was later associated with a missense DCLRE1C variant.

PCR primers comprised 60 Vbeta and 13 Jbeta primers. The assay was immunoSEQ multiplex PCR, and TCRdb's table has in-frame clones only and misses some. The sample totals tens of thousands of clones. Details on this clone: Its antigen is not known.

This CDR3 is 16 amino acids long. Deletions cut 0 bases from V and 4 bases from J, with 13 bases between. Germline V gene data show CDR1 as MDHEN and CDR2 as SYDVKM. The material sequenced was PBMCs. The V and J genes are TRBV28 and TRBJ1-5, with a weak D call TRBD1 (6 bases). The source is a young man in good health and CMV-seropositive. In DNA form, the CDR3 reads TGTGCCAGCAGTTTATGGGCAGGGGTTATGAATCAGCCCCAGCATTTT. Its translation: CASSLWAGVMNQPQHF.